This note documents a single TCR beta chain sequence. As yet, its antigen is unknown. The source of the sample is a study of early stage breast cancer tumors. Regarding the study as a whole: Compared with adjacent normal breast, tumors showed around 2.5-fold denser, more clonal T cells. In about 85% of the 16 patients, blood comparison separated tumor from normal breast. Enriched TCRB sequences shared across patients were mostly commonly generated sequences.

This CDR3 spans 16 amino acids. V dropped 3 bases and J dropped 1 base, with 12 bases sitting between them. Germline V gene sequence: CDR1 SGHNT, CDR2 YENEEA. The assay was immunoSEQ multiplex PCR, and TCRdb's table has in-frame clones only and misses some. Of tens of thousands of clones listed, 83% were seen once; the top ten hold 1.3% to 1.5%. Specimen: blood. The V call is TRBV11-3, the J call TRBJ2-2; D ambiguous. The source is a person aged 45-60 years with breast cancer. The DNA of the CDR3 is TGTGCCAGCAGCTTCGCCTTGAGAGAGAACACCGGGGAGCTGTTTTTT. Translated: CASSFALRENTGELFF.